This passage covers 14 T cell receptor beta chains from one sample sequenced in a study of cytomegalovirus exposure and HLA in healthy donors. Profiled with immunoSEQ multiplex PCR; TCRdb holds only in-frame clones, not every one. Among 100,000 to 150,000 clones listed, roughly 94% were seen once. The specimen sequenced was PBMCs. Receptors were obtained from a woman between 18 and 29 years old in good health and CMV-seronegative.

The rearrangement links TRBV27 to TRBJ2-3, with D maybe TRBD2 (5 bases). The germline V gene encodes CDR1 MNHEY and CDR2 SMNVEV (reference sequence). V was cut by 5 bases and J by 2 bases, with 11 bases left in between. There are 14 residues in the CDR3. CDR3 sequence reads: CASSPSKNTDTQYF. Here the CDR3 DNA reads TGTGCCAGCAGTCCTAGCAAGAACACAGATACGCAGTATTTT.

This chain links TRBV4-1 with TRBJ2-1, with 9 nucleotides matching TRBD2. Germline lookup yields CDR1 MGHRA and CDR2 YSYEKL. V shed 1 base and J 12 bases; nucleotides not matched to a gene: 13. The CDR3 has 16 amino acids. The CDR3: CASSQVASGVSLGQFF. Here the CDR3 DNA reads TGCGCCAGCAGCCAAGTTGCTAGCGGGGTGAGCCTGGGGCAGTTCTTC.

This clone was counted once. This chain uses TRBV6-5 with TRBJ2-7, with TRBD1 identical over 7 bases. V trimming: 6 bases; J trimming: 0 bases; junction bases outside the gene matches: 8. Germline V gene sequence: CDR1 MNHEY, CDR2 SVGAGI. This CDR3 is built from 15 residues. CDR3 sequence (DNA): TGTGCCAGCAGCCGGGACCGGGACAGCTCCTACGAGCAGTACTTC. It yields the protein CASSRDRDSSYEQYF.

Comments on this clone: A read error may account for a junction end that differs from germline. This sequence joins TRBV4-2 and TRBJ2-3; TRBD2 aligns across 11 bases. The germline gives CDR1 LGHNA, CDR2 YNFKEQ. The CDR3 runs to 17 residues. The CDR3 is CASSQEIAGGNTYTQYF. The DNA of the CDR3 is TGTGCCAGCAGCCAAGAAATAGCGGGAGGGAACACATATACGCAGTATTTT.

The chain has TRBV5-1 and TRBJ2-7; maybe TRBD1 (5 bases). CDR1 is SGHRS, CDR2 YFSETQ, per germline. V lost 1 base and J 2 bases, leaving 13 bases between the germline ends. This CDR3 is built from 15 residues. In nucleotides, the CDR3 is TGCGCCAGCAGCTTGTCTGCAGGGCTTGCCTACGAGCAGTACTTC. This codes for CASSLSAGLAYEQYF.

The chain employs TRBV5-6 and TRBJ2-4, with TRBD1 as a possible D gene (5 bases). Germline V gene data show CDR1 as SGHDT and CDR2 as YYEEEE. CDR3 length: 17 residues. The V and J ends lost 2 bases and 9 bases respectively, with 24 bases between them. In nucleotides, the CDR3 is TGTGCCAGCAGCTTTTGGGGCAGTCAAAGCTCAAAGGGCATTCAGTACTTC. Its translation is CASSFWGSQSSKGIQYF.

A single count supports this clone. V is TRBV5-1 and J is TRBJ2-3; D call uncertain. The CDR3 loop spans 12 amino acids. The V gene lost 4 bases and the J gene lost 7 bases, with 10 bases spanning the gap. Per the germline V gene, CDR1 is SGHRS and CDR2 is YFSETQ. The CDR3 here is CASSPSENTQYF. Here the CDR3 DNA reads TGCGCCAGCAGCCCGAGCGAGAATACGCAGTATTTT.

The gene calls are TRBV19 and TRBJ2-3, with TRBD2 matching over 9 bases. Germline V lookup: CDR1 LNHDA, CDR2 SQIVND (reference sequence). The CDR3 is 18 residues long. V lost 6 bases and J lost 2; bases outside the gene matches: 15. CDR3 nucleotides: TGTGCCAGTAGAGTAGGCGGGGGGGGCGCTGGGGCCACAGATACGCAGTATTTT. Its translation: CASRVGGGGAGATDTQYF.

The rearrangement links TRBV29-1 to TRBJ2-1, with D possibly TRBD1 on 5 matching bases. Germline V gene sequence: CDR1 SQVTM, CDR2 ANQGSEA. This CDR3 comprises 12 residues. V was trimmed by 4 bases and J by 4 bases, leaving 8 bases between them. This CDR3 reads CSVASGYNEQFF. Here the CDR3 DNA reads TGCAGCGTTGCATCAGGGTACAATGAGCAGTTCTTC.

The chain is built from TRBV5-4 and TRBJ1-1; the D is unclear. Germline CDR1 and CDR2: SGHNT and YYREEE (reference sequence). This CDR3 region has 13 residues. The V and J ends lost 2 bases and 2 bases respectively, with 7 bases between them. Here the CDR3 DNA reads TGTGCCAGCAGCTTCCCGGGAAACACTGAAGCTTTCTTT. Translating it yields CASSFPGNTEAFF. Together with reference TRBV5-4 and TRBJ1-1, the CDR3 gives the full variable domain: ETGVTQSPTHLIKTRGQQVTLRCSSQSGHNTVSWYQQALGQGPQFIFQYYREEENGRGNFPPRFSGLQFPNYSSELNVNALELDDSALYLCASSFPGNTEAFFGQGTRLTVV.

The chain couples TRBV15 to TRBJ2-5; D not resolved. The CDR3 is 13 residues long. Germline assignment: CDR1 LNHNV and CDR2 YYDKDF (reference sequence). V lost 8 bases to trimming and J lost 2 bases, with 12 bases between them. In DNA form, the CDR3 reads TGTGCCACCTTCCGGGTACGACAAGAGACCCAGTACTTC. Translated: CATFRVRQETQYF.

The chain employs TRBV5-6 and TRBJ2-7; 7 bases map to TRBD1. The CDR3 extends over 12 amino acids. The germline CDR1 and CDR2 sequences are SGHDT and YYEEEE. V gave up 1 base and J gave up 6 bases; unmatched junction bases: 1. CDR3 sequence: CASSLSGGEQYF. In DNA, the CDR3 is TGTGCCAGCAGCTTGTCAGGGGGCGAGCAGTACTTC.

The CDR3 sequence is CASSLDGPSGRHEQFF. As DNA, the CDR3 is TGTGCCAGCAGCTTAGATGGACCTAGCGGGCGTCATGAGCAGTTCTTC. The rearrangement joins TRBV11-2 to TRBJ2-1; 8 bases map to TRBD2. Germline V gene data show CDR1 as SGHAT and CDR2 as FQNNGV. Trimming took 0 bases from V and 8 from J; bases not matched to a gene: 9. This CDR3 has 16 amino acids.

V is TRBV11-2 and J is TRBJ2-1; D is possibly TRBD2 (6 bases). Germline CDR1 is SGHAT and CDR2 is FQNNGV. V was cut by 3 bases and J by 6 bases, with 21 bases left in between. CDR3 length: 17 amino acids. The CDR3 loop reads CASSFYTAGPFGNEQFF. The CDR3 nucleotides read TGTGCCAGCAGCTTCTACACAGCGGGCCCCTTCGGCAATGAGCAGTTCTTC.